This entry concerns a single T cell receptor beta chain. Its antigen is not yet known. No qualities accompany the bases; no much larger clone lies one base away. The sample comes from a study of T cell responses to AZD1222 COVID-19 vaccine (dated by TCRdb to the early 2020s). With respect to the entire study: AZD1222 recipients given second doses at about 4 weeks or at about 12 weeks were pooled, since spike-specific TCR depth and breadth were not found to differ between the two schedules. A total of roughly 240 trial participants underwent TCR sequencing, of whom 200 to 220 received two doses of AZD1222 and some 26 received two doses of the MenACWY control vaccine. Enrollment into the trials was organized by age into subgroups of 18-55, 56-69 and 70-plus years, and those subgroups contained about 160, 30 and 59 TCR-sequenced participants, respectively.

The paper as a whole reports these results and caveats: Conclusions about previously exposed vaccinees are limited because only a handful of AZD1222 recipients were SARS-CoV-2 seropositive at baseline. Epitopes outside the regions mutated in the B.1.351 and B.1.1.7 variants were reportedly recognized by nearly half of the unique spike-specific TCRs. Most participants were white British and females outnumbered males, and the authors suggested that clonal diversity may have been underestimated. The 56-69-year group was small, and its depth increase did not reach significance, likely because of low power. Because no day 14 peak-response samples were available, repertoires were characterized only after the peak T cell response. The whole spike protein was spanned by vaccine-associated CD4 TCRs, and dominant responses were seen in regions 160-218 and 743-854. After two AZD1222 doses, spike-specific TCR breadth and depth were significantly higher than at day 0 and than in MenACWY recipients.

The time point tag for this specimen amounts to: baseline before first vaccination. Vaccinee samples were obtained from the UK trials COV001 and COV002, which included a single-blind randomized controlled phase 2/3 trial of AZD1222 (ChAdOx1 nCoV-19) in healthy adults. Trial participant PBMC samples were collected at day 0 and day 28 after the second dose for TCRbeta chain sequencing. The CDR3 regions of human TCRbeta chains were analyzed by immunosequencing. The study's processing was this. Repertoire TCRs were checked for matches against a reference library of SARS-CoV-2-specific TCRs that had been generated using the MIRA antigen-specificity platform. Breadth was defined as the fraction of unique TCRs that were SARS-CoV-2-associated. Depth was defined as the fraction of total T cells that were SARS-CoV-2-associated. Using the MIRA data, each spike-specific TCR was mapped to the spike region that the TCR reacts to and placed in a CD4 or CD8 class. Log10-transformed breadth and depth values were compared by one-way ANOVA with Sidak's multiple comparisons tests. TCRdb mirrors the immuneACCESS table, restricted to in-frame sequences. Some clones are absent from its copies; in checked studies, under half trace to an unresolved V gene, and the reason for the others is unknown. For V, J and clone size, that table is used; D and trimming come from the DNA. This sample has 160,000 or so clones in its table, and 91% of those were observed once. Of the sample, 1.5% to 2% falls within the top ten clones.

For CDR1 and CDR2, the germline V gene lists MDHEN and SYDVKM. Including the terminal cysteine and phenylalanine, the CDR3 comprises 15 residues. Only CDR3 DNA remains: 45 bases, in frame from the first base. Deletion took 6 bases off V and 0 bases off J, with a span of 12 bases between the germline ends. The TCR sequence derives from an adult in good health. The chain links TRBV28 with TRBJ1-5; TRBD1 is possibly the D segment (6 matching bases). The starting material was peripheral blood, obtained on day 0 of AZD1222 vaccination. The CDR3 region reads CASRSDRFSNQPQHF. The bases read TGTGCCAGCAGATCTGACAGGTTTAGCAATCAGCCCCAGCATTTT.